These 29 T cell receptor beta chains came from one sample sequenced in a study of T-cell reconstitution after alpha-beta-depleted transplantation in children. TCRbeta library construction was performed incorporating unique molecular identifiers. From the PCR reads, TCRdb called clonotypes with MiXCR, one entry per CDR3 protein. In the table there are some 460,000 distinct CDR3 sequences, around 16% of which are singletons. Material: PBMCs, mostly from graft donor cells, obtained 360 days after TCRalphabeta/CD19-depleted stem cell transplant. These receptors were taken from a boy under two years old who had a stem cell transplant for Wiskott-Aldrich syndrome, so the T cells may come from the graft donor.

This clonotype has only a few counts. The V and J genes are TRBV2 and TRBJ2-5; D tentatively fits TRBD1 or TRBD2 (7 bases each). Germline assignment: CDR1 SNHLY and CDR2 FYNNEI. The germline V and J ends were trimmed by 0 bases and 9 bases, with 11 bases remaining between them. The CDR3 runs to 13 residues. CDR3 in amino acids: CASSEATGRAQYF. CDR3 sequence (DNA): TGTGCCAGCAGTGAAGCGACAGGGAGGGCCCAGTACTTC.

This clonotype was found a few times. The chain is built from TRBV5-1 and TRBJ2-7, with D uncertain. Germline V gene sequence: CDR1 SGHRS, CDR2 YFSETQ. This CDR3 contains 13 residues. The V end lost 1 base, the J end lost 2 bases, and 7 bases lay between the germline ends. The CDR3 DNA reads TGCGCCAGCAGCTTGTCAGTAGCCTACGAGCAGTACTTC. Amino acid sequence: CASSLSVAYEQYF.

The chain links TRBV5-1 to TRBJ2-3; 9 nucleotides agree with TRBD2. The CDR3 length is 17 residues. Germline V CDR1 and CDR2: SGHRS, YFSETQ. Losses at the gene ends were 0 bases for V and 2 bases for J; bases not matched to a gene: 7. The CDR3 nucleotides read TGCGCCAGCAGCTTGGCCCAAGCGGGGGGCTACACAGATACGCAGTATTTT. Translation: CASSLAQAGGYTDTQYF.

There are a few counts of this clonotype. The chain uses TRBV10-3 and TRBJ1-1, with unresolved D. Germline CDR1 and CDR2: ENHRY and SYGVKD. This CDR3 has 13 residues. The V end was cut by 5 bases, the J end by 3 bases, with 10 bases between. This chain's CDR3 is CAISLDGDTEAFF. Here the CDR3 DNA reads TGTGCCATCAGTTTGGACGGAGACACTGAAGCTTTCTTT.

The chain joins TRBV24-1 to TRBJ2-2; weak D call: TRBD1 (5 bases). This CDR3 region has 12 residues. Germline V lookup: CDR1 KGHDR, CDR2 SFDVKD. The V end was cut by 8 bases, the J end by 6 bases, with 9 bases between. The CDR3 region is CATTQGSGELFF. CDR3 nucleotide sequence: TGTGCCACCACCCAGGGTTCCGGGGAGCTGTTTTTT.

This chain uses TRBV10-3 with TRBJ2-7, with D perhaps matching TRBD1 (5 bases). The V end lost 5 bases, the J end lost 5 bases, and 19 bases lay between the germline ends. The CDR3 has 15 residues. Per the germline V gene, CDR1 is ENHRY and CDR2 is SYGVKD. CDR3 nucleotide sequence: TGTGCCATCAGTCAACCTGGGGCCTATCTGGACGAGCAGTACTTC. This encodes CAISQPGAYLDEQYF.

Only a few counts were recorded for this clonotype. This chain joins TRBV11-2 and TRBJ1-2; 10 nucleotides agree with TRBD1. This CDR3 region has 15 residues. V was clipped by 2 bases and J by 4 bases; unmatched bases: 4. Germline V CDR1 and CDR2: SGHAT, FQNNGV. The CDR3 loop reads CASSLMGQGLYGYTF. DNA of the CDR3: TGTGCCAGCAGCTTAATGGGACAGGGGCTCTATGGCTACACCTTC.

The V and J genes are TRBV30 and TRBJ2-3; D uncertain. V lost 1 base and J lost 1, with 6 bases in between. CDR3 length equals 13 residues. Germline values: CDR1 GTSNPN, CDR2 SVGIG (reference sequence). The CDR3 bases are TGTGCCTGGAGTGGAGCAGGCACAGATACGCAGTATTTT. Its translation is CAWSGAGTDTQYF.

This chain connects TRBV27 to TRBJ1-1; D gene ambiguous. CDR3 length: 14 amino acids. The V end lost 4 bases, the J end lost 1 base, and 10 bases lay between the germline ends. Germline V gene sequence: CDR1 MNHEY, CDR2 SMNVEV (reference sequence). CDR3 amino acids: CASSSPRQNTEAFF. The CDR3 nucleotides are TGTGCCAGCAGTTCTCCTCGACAGAACACTGAAGCTTTCTTT.

The CDR3 sequence: CASSLVRLMNTGELFF. The CDR3 DNA reads as TGTGCCAGCAGTTTAGTGAGGCTCATGAACACCGGGGAGCTGTTTTTT. The rearrangement joins TRBV12-3 or TRBV12-4 to TRBJ2-2; D remains unclear. Trimming removed 1 base at V and 1 base at J, with 10 bases between. The CDR3 covers 16 residues.

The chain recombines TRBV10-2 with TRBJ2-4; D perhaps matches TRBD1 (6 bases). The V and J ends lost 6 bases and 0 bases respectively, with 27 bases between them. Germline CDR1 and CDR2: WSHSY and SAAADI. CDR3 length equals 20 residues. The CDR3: CASRTAGPNPGQLAKNIQYF. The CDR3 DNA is TGCGCCAGCAGGACCGCCGGACCCAATCCGGGACAACTAGCCAAAAACATTCAGTACTTC.

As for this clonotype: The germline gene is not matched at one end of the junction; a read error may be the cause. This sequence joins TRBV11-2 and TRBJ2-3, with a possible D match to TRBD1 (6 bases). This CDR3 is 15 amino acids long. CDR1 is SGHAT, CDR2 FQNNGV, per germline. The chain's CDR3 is CANSLEQGRTDTQYF. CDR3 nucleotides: TGTGCCAACAGCTTAGAACAGGGTAGGACAGATACGCAGTATTTT.

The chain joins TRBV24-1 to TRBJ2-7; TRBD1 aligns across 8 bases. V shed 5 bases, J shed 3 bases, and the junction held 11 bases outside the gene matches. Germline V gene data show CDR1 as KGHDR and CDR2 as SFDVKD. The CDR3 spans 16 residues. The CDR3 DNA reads TGTGCCACCAGTGCCCCTCTGACAGGGGAGGACTACGAGCAGTACTTC. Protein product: CATSAPLTGEDYEQYF.

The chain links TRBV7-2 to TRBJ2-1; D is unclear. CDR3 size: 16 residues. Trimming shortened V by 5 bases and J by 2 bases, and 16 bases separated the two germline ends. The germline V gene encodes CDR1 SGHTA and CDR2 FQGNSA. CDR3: CASSPTFTVAYNEQFF. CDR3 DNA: TGTGCCAGCAGCCCCACCTTCACCGTTGCCTACAATGAGCAGTTCTTC.

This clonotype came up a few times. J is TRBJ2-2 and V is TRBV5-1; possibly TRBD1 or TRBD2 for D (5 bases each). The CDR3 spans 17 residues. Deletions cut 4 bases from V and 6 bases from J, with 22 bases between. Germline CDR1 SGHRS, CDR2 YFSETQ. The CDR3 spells CASSPYYPREIPGELFF. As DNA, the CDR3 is TGCGCCAGCAGCCCTTATTACCCCAGGGAGATCCCCGGGGAGCTGTTTTTT.

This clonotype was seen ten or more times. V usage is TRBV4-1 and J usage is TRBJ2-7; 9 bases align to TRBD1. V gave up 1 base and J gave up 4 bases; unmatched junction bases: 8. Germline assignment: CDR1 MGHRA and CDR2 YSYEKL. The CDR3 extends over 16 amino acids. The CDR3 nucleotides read TGCGCCAGCAGCCAAGCTAACACAGGGGGCAGGTACGAGCAGTACTTC. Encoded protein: CASSQANTGGRYEQYF.

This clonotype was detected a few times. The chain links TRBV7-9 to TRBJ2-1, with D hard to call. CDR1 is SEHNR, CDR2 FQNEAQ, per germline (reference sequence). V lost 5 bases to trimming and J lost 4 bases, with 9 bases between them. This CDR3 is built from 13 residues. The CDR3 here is CASSLKIYNEQFF. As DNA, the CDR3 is TGTGCCAGCAGCCTTAAGATATACAATGAGCAGTTCTTC.

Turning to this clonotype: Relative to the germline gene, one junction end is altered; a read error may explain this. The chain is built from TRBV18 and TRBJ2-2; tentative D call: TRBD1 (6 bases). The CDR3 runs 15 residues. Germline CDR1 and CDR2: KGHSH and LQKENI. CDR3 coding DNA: TGTGCCAGCTCATCACCCAACAGGGAAAACGGGGAGCTGTTTTTT. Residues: CASSSPNRENGELFF.

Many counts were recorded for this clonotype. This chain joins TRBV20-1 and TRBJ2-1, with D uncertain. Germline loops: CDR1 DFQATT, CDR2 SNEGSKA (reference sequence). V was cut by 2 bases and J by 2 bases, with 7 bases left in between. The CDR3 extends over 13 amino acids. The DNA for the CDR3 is TGCAGTGCTAGATGGTACACCTACAATGAGCAGTTCTTC. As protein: CSARWYTYNEQFF.

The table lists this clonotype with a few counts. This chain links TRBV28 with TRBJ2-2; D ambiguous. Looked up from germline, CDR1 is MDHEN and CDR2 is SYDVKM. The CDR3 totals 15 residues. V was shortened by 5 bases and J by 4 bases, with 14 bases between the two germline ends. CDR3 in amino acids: CASSPPAFPTGELFF. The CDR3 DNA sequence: TGTGCCAGCAGTCCCCCCGCATTTCCCACCGGGGAGCTGTTTTTT. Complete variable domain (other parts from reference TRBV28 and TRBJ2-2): DVKVTQSSRYLVKRTGEKVFLECVQDMDHENMFWYRQDPGLGLRLIYFSYDVKMKEKGDIPEGYSVSREKKERFSLILESASTNQTSMYLCASSPPAFPTGELFFGEGSRLTVL.

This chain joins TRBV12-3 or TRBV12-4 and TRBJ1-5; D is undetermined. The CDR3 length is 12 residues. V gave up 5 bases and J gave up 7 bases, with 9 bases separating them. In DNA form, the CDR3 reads TGTGCCAGCAGTGTTCTAGGGCAGCCCCAGCATTTT. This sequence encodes CASSVLGQPQHF.

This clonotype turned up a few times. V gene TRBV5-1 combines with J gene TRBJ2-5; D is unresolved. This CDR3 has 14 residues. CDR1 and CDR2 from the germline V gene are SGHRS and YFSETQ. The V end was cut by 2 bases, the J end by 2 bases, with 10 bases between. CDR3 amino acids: CASSFGPPQETQYF. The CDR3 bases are TGCGCCAGCAGCTTTGGGCCGCCTCAAGAGACCCAGTACTTC.

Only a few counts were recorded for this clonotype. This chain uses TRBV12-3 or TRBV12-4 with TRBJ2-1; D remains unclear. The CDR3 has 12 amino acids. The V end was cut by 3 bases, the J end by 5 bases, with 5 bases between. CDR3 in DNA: TGTGCCAGCAGTTTTTCCCACAATGAGCAGTTCTTC. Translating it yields CASSFSHNEQFF.

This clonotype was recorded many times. Here the CDR3 reads CASSPRRSSYEQYF. The CDR3 DNA reads as TGTGCCAGCAGCCCCCGACGGTCCTCCTACGAGCAGTACTTC. The V gene is TRBV7-2, the J gene TRBJ2-7; no clear D gene. There are 14 residues in the CDR3. Germline assignment: CDR1 SGHTA and CDR2 FQGNSA. The germline V and J ends were trimmed by 5 bases and 0 bases, with 11 bases remaining between them.

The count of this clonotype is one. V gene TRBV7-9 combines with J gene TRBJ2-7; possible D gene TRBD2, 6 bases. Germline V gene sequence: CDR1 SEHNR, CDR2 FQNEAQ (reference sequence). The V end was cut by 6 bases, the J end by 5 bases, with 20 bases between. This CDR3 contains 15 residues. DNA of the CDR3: TGTGCCAGCAGTCCGTACCGGGACTTCGGACACGAGCAGTACTTC. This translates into CASSPYRDFGHEQYF.

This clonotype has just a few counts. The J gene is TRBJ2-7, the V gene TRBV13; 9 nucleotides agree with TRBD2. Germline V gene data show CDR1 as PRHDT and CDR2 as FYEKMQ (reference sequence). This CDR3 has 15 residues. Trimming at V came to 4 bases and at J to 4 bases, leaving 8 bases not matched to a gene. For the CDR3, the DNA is TGTGCCAGCAGCTATAGGATTAGCGGGAGTTACGAGCAGTACTTC. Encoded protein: CASSYRISGSYEQYF.

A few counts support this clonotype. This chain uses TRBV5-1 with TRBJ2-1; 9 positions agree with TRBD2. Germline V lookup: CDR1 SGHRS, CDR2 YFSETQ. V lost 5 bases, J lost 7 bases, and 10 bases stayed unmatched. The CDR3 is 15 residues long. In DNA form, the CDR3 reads TGCGCCAGCAGAGTAAGAGTAGCGGGAGATAATGAGCAGTTCTTC. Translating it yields CASRVRVAGDNEQFF.

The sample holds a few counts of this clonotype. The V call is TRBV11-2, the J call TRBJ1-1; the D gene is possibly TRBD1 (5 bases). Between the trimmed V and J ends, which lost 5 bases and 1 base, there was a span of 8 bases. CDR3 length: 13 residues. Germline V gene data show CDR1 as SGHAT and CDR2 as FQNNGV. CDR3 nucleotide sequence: TGTGCCAGCAGCCCAAGGGGGAACACTGAAGCTTTCTTT. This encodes CASSPRGNTEAFF.

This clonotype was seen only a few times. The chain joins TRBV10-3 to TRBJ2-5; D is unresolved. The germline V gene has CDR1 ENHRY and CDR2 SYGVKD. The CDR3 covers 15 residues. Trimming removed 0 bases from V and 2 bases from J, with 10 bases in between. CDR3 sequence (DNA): TGTGCCATCAGTGAGTCAAGGTCTGGTCAAGAGACCCAGTACTTC. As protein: CAISESRSGQETQYF.